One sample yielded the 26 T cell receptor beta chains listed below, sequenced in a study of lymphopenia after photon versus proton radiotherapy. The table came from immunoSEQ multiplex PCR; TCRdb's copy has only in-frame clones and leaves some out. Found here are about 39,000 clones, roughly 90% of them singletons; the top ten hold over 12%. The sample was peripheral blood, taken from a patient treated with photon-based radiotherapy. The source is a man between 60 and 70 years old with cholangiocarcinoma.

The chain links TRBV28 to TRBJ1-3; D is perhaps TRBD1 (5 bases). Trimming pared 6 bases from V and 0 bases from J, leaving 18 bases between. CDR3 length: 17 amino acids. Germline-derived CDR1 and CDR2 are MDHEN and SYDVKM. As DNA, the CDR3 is TGTGCCAGCAGGGTTCCGGGACTCGGACTCTCTGGAAACACCATATATTTT. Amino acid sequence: CASRVPGLGLSGNTIYF. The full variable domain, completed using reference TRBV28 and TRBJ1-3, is DVKVTQSSRYLVKRTGEKVFLECVQDMDHENMFWYRQDPGLGLRLIYFSYDVKMKEKGDIPEGYSVSREKKERFSLILESASTNQTSMYLCASRVPGLGLSGNTIYFGEGSWLTVV.

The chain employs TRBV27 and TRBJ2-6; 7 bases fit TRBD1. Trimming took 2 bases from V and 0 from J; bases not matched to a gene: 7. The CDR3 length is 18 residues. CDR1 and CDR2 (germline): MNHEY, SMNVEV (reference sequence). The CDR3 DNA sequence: TGTGCCAGCAGTTTACTGGGGACAGCCAACTCTGGGGCCAACGTCCTGACTTTC. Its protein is CASSLLGTANSGANVLTF. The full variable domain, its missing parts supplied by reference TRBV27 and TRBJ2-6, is EAQVTQNPRYLITVTGKKLTVTCSQNMNHEYMSWYRQDPGLGLRQIYYSMNVEVTDKGDVPEGYKVSRKEKRNFPLILESPSPNQTSLYFCASSLLGTANSGANVLTFGAGSRLTVL.

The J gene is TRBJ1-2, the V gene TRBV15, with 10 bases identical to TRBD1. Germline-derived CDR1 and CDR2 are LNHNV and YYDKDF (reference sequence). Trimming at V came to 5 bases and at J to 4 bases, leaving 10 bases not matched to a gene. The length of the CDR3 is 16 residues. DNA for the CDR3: TGTGCCACCAGCTTTGGACCGGGACAGGGGTCCTATGGCTACACCTTC. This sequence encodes CATSFGPGQGSYGYTF.

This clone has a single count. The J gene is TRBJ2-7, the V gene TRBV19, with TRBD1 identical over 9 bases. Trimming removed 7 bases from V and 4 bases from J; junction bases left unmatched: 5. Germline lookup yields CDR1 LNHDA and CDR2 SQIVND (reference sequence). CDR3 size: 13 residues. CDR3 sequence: CASKGQGIYEQYF. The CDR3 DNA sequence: TGTGCCAGTAAGGGACAGGGAATTTACGAGCAGTACTTC.

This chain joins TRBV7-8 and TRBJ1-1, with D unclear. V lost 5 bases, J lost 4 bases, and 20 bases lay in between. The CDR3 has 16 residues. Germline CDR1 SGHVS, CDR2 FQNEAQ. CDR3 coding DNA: TGTGCCAGCAGCCCACGCGGCGGCTGGGTTGGCACTGAAGCTTTCTTT. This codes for CASSPRGGWVGTEAFF.

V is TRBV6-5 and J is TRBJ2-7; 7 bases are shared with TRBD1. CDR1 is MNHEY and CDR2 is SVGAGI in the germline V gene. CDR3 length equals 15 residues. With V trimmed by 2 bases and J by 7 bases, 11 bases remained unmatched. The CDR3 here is CASSYHRQGTVEQYF. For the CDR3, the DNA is TGTGCCAGCAGTTACCACAGACAGGGTACGGTGGAGCAGTACTTC.

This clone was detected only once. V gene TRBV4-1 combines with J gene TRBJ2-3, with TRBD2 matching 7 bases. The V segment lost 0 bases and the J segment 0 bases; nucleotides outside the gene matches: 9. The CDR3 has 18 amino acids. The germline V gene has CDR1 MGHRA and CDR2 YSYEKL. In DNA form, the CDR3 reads TGCGCCAGCAGCCAAGAATGGGGAAGCGGGGTTAGCACAGATACGCAGTATTTT. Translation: CASSQEWGSGVSTDTQYF.

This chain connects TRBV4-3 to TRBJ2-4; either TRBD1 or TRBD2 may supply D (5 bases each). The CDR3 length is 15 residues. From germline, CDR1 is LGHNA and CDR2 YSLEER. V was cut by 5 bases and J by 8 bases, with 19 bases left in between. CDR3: CASSAQARGADIQYF. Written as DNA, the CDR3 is TGCGCCAGCAGCGCACAAGCTCGAGGGGCGGACATTCAGTACTTC.

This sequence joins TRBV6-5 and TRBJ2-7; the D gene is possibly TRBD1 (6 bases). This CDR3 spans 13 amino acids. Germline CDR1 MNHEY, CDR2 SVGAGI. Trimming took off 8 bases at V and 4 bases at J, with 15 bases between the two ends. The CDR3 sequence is CASGSGDRYEQYF. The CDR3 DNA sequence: TGTGCCAGCGGGTCAGGGGATAGGTACGAGCAGTACTTC.

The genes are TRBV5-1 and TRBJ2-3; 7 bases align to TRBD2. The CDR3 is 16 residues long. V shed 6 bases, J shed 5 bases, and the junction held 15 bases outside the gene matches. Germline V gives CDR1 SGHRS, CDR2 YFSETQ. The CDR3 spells CASTTVGLPPGDTQYF. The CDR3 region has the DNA TGCGCCAGCACCACCGTGGGACTACCTCCGGGAGATACGCAGTATTTT.

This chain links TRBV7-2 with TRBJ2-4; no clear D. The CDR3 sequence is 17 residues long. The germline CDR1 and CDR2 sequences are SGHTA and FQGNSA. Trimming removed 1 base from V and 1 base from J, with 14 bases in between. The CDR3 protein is CASSLVDSVWAKNIQYF. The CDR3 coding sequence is TGTGCCAGCAGCTTAGTTGATTCGGTTTGGGCCAAAAACATTCAGTACTTC.

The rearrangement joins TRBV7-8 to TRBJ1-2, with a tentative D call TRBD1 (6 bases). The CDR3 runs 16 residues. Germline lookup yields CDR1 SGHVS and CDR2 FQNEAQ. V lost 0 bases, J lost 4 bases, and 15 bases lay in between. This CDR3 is CASSLAVGGAGYGYTF. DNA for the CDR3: TGTGCCAGCAGCTTAGCCGTGGGGGGCGCGGGCTATGGCTACACCTTC.

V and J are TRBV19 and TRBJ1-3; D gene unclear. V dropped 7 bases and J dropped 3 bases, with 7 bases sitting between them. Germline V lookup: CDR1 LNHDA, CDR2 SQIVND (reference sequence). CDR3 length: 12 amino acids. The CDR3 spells CASTANGNTIYF. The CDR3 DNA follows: TGTGCCAGTACAGCTAATGGAAACACCATATATTTT.

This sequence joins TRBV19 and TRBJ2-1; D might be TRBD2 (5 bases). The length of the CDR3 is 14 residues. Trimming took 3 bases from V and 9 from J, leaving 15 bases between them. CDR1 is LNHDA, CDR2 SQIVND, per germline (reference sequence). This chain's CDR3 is CASSIGAERGEQFF. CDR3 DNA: TGTGCCAGTAGTATCGGAGCGGAGCGAGGTGAGCAGTTCTTC.

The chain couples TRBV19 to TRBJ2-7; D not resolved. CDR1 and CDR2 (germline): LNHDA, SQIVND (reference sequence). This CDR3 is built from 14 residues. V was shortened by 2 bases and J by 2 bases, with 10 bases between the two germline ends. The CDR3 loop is CASSIKLGAYEQYF. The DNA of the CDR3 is TGTGCCAGTAGTATAAAATTAGGAGCCTACGAGCAGTACTTC.

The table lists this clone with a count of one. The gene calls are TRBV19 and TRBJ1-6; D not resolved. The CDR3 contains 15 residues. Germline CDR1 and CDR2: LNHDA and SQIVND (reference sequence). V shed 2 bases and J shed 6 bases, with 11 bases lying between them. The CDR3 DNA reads TGTGCCAGTAGTATATCTCAACACCCTAATTCACCCCTCCACTTT. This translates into CASSISQHPNSPLHF.

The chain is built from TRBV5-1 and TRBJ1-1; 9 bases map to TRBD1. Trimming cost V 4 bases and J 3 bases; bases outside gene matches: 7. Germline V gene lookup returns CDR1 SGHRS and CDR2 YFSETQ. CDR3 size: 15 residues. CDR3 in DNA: TGCGCCAGCAGCCGCAGACAGGGGGACGACACTGAAGCTTTCTTT. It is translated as CASSRRQGDDTEAFF.

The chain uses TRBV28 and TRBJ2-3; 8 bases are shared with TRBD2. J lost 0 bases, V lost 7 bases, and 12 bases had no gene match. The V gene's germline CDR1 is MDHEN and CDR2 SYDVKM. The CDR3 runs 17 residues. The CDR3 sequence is CASTTRGGPTSTDTQYF. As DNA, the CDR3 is TGTGCCAGCACTACCCGCGGGGGGCCAACAAGCACAGATACGCAGTATTTT.

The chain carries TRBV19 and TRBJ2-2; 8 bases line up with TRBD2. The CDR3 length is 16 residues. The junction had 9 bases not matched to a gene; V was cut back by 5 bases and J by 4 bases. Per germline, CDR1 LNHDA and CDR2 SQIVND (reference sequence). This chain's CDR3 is CASSPFLAGGTGELFF. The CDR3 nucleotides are TGTGCCAGTAGTCCCTTCCTTGCGGGAGGCACCGGGGAGCTGTTTTTT.

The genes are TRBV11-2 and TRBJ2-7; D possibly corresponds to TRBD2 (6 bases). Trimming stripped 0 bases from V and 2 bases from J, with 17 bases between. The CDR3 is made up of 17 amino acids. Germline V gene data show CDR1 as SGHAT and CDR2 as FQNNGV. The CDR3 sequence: CASSLDLRAAGPYEQYF. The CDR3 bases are TGTGCCAGCAGCTTAGATCTAAGGGCAGCGGGTCCCTACGAGCAGTACTTC.

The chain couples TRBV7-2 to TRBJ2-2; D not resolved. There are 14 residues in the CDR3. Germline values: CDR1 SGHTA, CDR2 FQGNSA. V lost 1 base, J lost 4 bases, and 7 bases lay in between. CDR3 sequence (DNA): TGTGCCAGCAGCTTAGGATGGAGCACCGGGGAGCTGTTTTTT. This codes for CASSLGWSTGELFF.

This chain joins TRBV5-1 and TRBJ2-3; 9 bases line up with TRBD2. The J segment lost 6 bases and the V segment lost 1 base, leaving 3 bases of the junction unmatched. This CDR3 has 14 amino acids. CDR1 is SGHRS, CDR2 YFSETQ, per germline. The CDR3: CASSLPSGVDTQYF. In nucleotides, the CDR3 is TGCGCCAGCAGCTTGCCTAGCGGGGTTGATACGCAGTATTTT.

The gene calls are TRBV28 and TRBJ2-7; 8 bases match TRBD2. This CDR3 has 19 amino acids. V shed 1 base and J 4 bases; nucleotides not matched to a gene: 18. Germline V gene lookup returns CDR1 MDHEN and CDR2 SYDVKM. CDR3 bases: TGTGCCAGCAGTTTATTTTTGGCAGCGGGGGCTTTAGAGGCTTACGAGCAGTACTTC. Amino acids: CASSLFLAAGALEAYEQYF. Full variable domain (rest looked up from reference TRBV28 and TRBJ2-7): DVKVTQSSRYLVKRTGEKVFLECVQDMDHENMFWYRQDPGLGLRLIYFSYDVKMKEKGDIPEGYSVSREKKERFSLILESASTNQTSMYLCASSLFLAAGALEAYEQYFGPGTRLTVT.

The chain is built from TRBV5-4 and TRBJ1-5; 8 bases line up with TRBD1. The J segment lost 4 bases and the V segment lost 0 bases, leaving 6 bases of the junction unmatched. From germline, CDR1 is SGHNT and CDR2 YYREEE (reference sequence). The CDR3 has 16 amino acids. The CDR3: CASSLDQGAGNQPQHF. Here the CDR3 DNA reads TGTGCCAGCAGCTTGGATCAGGGGGCGGGAAATCAGCCCCAGCATTTT.

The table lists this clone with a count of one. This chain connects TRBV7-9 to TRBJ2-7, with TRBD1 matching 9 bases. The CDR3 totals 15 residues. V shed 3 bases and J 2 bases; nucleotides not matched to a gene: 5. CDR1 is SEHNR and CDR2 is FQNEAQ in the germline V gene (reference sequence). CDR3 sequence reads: CASSFTDRGPYEQYF. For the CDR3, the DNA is TGTGCCAGCAGCTTCACGGACAGGGGACCCTACGAGCAGTACTTC.

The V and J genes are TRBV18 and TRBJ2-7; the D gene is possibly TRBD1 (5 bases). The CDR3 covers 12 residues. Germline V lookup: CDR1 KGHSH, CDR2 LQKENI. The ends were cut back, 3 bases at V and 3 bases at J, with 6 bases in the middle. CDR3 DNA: TGTGCCAGCTCACCGGACAACTACGAGCAGTACTTC. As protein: CASSPDNYEQYF.